This T cell receptor beta chain was documented in a study of cytomegalovirus exposure and HLA in healthy donors (dated by TCRdb to the late 2010s). Describing the broader study: An earlier analysis of roughly 500 of the donors reported about 280 Gb of sequence data and about 120 million unique TCR beta sequences obtained from approximately 180 million T cells. Roughly 290 gigabases of sequencing data and 75 million to 85 million unique TCR sequences made up an early release that covered several hundred HLA-typed donors. The genetic ancestry cluster associated with self-reported Caucasian donors included about 81% of the 398 genotyped donors. The aim of the study was to test whether cataloging public T cell receptors could identify signatures of past pathogen exposure. The T cell repertoires of several hundred subjects were profiled by immunosequencing and related to cytomegalovirus serostatus. Along with the approximately 650-subject first cohort, a separate validation cohort of approximately 110 different subjects was used. The study combined high-throughput TCR immunosequencing, statistical association of individual TCRs with disease status, and machine learning to predict cytomegalovirus infection status. A later analysis re-analyzed previously published TCR beta repertoires from hundreds of donors and added high-resolution HLA genotyping to study TCR occurrence patterns. The later analysis used no new phenotypic data to find candidate immune exposures, relying instead on TCR beta sequences and their occurrence across donors. To decide whether each TCR beta V gene segment behaved as functional or pseudogenic, an earlier analysis of some 600 of the donors relied on high-throughput TCR beta sequencing. Alongside the repertoire data, information on donor age, sex, ethnicity and CMV serostatus was compiled. Genome-wide SNP genotypes for about 55% of the roughly 670 donors were used in a later genetic analysis, which treated that subset as a discovery cohort. Every repertoire in the discovery cohort had been generated on one and the same sequencing platform. HLA typing included class I and class II loci at four-digit resolution. The number of typed donors differed by locus: about 620-630 for A, B, C, DRB1 and DQB1; 500 to 550 for DQA1; some 590 for DPA1; and some 470 for DPB1. About five DR-DQ haplotypes were treated as single units for association and clustering because of strong linkage in the cohort. Among some 410 genotyped donors of the cohort, an average of roughly 240,000 unique TCR beta nucleotide sequences were sequenced per donor, around 20% of them non-productive.

Details on this clone: Its cognate antigen has yet to be identified. No base quality information exists; no much larger clone differs at one position.

The cohort was made up of 666 healthy bone marrow donors. At the time of sampling, every cohort member was nominally healthy, though immune exposures that went unrecorded were likely present. The donor was CMV seronegative and was included in the group of a few hundred seronegative cohort members. Each donor provided a peripheral blood sample, and peripheral blood mononuclear cells were used for TCR beta sequencing. The Qiagen DNeasy Blood Extraction Kit was used to extract genomic DNA from the blood cell samples. The CDR3 covers 16 residues, taking in both the cysteine and the phenylalanine. Kept here is only the CDR3 DNA, which spans 48 bases and is read in frame from base 1. As encoded in the germline V gene (reference sequence), CDR1 is MNHEY while CDR2 is SMNVEV. V sheds 6 bases and J sheds 0 bases, leaving 12 bases between their ends. General study outcomes and caveats: Because the 87-base-pair reads could not distinguish some IMGT-functional V segments, including TRBV6-2 and TRBV6-3, those segments were excluded. Assigning TCR associations to individual alleles was difficult when HLA alleles, especially DR and DQ, strongly co-occurred. Several of the top co-occurrence clusters appeared to be linked to parvovirus B19, influenza, CMV and Epstein-Barr virus, according to a later analysis. For the cohort, immune exposure information was limited to CMV serostatus. A later analysis found that TCR association rates varied across HLA loci, with DRB1 alleles showing the most associated TCRs and HLA-C alleles the fewest. Because counts were too low, seventeen rarely observed V segments, including chromosome 9 orphons, were excluded from the earlier analysis of fewer than 650 of the donors. At a false discovery rate of 0.05, a later analysis linked under 20,000 TCR beta sequences to specific HLA alleles. In vitro tests confirmed that a few of the cytomegalovirus-associated TCR beta chains recognize cytomegalovirus antigens. The sequencing pipeline was judged likely to have produced a cluster of highly shared sequence variants as a technical artifact. HLA typing was unavailable for some donors at each locus, so association tests used only the typed subset. The presence/absence analyses assumed that sequencing depth was roughly uniform across donors, and that assumption may not be true. A later genetic analysis reported fewer N-insertions in productive TCRs among donors in an Asian-associated ancestry cluster than the approximately 700-donor mean. Across donors, most TCR sequences were observed very rarely, whereas some public TCRs were present in many individuals. A further reported finding was that TCR beta sequences accurately predicted the HLA-A and HLA-B alleles for most subjects in the first cohort. Broadly in line with IMGT annotations, most TCR beta V segments showed up in productive rearrangements about 90% or about 30% of the time in an earlier analysis of several hundred of the donors. The classifier was reported to diagnose cytomegalovirus status with high specificity and sensitivity in both the original and validation cohorts. A later analysis found that HLA-associated TCR beta chains were more clonally expanded and had lower generation probabilities than equally common non-associated chains. It was suggested by the authors that the approach could potentially be generalized to other disease states and immunological phenotypes. In a later analysis, most CMV-associated TCR beta chains were found to appear HLA-restricted, with HLA associations seemingly driven largely by CMV exposure. Correlated functional status among segregating V segments might reflect linkage disequilibrium, but an unknown experimental factor could not be ruled out. This cohort had only TCR beta chains sequenced, and the lack of alpha or paired-chain data limited which features could be detected. A later genetic analysis associated a missense DCLRE1C variant with V-gene and J-gene trimming of TCR beta chains, and an independent cohort replicated the association. The study gave a list of about 150 TCR beta chains associated with cytomegalovirus.

Libraries came from the immunoSEQ multiplex PCR assay. For the multiplex PCR, a mixture combining 60 forward primers for TCR Vbeta segments and 13 reverse primers for TCR Jbeta segments was used. The CDR3 region of rearranged TCR beta genes was amplified from genomic DNA by a multiplex PCR assay. Amplified TCR beta libraries were sequenced as 87-base-pair reads on the Illumina HiSeq System. In the authors' own workflow: Across the 500 to 750 repertoires, a later analysis counted 75 million to 90 million unique TCR beta chains, 9 million to 14 million of which were shared by at least two donors. To remove PCR and sequencing errors, raw reads were error-corrected and collapsed into unique sequences using a nearest-neighbor algorithm that merged closely related sequences. To assign V, D and J gene segments, CDR3 sequences were aligned to IMGT reference sequences. For a sequence to be retained, a match of at least six nucleotides to both a V gene segment and a J gene segment was required. A rearrangement counted as productive if the CDR3 had no stop codons and remained in frame with V and J, and every other rearrangement counted as non-productive. CDR3 was defined by IMGT convention, running from the second conserved V-encoded cysteine to the conserved J-encoded phenylalanine. In an earlier analysis of more than 550 of the donors, sequences lacking an unambiguous match to a single V gene segment were excluded. An earlier analysis of a few hundred of the donors classified V segments as functional when productive rearrangements were above 56.7% and as segregating when the standard deviation between donors was above 5%. A statistical classification framework was built to diagnose cytomegalovirus status from the catalog of TCR beta chain sequences. In a later analysis, V and J genes were assigned by comparing TCR nucleotide sequences against IMGT/GENE-DB human TR gene sequences. The TCRdist pipeline was used in a later analysis to assign CDR3 sequences and most-parsimonious VDJ recombination scenarios. In a later analysis, every TCR beta chain was defined by the combination of its CDR3 amino acid sequence and its V-gene family, and reads without a unique V-gene family were dropped. In a later analysis, around 650 highly shared, low-generation-probability nucleotide sequences were removed to address suspected cross-contamination and a sequencing artifact. A later analysis calculated a clonal expansion index for each public chain from normalized within-repertoire ranks of inferred template counts. A later analysis computed generation probabilities with a VDJ recombination model fitted to out-of-frame rearrangements, and checked the results against IGoR. In a later analysis, TCR-TCR, TCR-HLA and TCR-CMV co-occurrence was scored with hypergeometric tests, and a repertoire-size bias correction was applied to TCR pairs. False discovery rates were estimated in a later analysis by permuting HLA or CMV assignments 20 times. In a later analysis, co-occurring TCRs were grouped using DBSCAN, with TCRdist sequence similarity added in when clustering inside HLA-allele-positive subsets. Repertoires with fewer than 30,000 or more than 120,000 public chains were left out of co-occurrence clustering, as were four to six repertoires with anomalous nucleotide sharing. The table was pulled from immuneACCESS by TCRdb, which kept in-frame rearrangements only. Such tables lose some clones; where checked, under half of the loss comes from unresolved V genes, and the rest has no known cause. Clonal size and the V and J genes are those of that table, whereas D and trimming came from the DNA. The sample contains about 140,000 clones, around 84% of them found a single time. The ten largest clones represent around 2.4% of the sample.

The source material was PBMCs. This receptor was identified in a middle-aged man in good health and CMV-seronegative. In this chain, TRBV27 is recombined with TRBJ2-6; 5 matching bases give a weak D call of TRBD2. The CDR3 amino acid sequence is: CASSPGFSSGANVLTF. The nucleotides read TGTGCCAGCAGCCCGGGGTTTAGCTCTGGGGCCAACGTCCTGACTTTC.